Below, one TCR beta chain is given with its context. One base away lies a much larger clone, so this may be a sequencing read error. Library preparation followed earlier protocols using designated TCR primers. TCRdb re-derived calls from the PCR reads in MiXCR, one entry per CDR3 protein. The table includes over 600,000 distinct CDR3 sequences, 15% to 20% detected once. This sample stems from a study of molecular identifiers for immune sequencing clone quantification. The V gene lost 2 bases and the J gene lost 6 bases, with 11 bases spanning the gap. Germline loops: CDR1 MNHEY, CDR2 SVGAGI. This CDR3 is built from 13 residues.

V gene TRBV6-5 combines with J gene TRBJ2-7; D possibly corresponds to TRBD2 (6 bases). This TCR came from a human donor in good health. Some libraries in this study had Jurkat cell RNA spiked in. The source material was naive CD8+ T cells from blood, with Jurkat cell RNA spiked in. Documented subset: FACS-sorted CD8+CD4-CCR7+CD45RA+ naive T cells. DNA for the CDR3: TGTGCCAGCAGTTACGGCAGGGACTGCGAGCAGTACTTC. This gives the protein CASSYGRDCEQYF.